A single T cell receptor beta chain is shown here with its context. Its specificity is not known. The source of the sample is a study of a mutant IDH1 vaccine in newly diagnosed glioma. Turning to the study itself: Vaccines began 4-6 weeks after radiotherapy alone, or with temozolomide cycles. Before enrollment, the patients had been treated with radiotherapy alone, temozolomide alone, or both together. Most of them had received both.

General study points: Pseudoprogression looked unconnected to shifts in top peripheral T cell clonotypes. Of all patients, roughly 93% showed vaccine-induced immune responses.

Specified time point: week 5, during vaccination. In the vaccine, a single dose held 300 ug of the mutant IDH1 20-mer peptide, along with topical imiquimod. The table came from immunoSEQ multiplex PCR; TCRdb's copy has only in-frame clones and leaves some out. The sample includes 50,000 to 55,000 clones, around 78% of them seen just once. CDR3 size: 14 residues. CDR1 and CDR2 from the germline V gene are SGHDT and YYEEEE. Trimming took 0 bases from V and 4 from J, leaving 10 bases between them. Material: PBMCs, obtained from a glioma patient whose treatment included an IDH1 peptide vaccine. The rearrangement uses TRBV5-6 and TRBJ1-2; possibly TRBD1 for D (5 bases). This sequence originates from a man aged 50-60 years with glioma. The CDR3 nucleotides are TGTGCCAGCAGCTTGGAGGCTGACAGCTATGGCTACACCTTC. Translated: CASSLEADSYGYTF.